One T cell receptor beta chain is described in this entry. Antigen specificity is unknown. The sample belongs to a study of shared clonotypes between healthy human individuals. Points from the study as a whole: Four donors held approximately 4.6% of naive CD4 clonotypes in common.

The authors distributed each subset's genomic DNA evenly over several immunoSEQ plates. Assay: immunoSEQ multiplex PCR; the TCRdb copy retains only in-frame clones and omits some. The sample yields about 700,000 clones, about 90% seen once. CD8 cells regarded as naive lacked CD45RO, were positively chosen for CCR7, and omitted terminally differentiated effector memory CD45RA+ cells. The specimen sequenced was naive CD8+ T cells sorted from blood. The receptor was derived from a man aged 25 to 40 in good health.

The CDR3 coding sequence is TGTGCCAGCAGCGCCTTAGCGGGAGGGCCTGGAGACGAGCAGTACTTC. Its protein is CASSALAGGPGDEQYF. The chain employs TRBV11-1 and TRBJ2-7, with 11 bases aligning to TRBD2. The CDR3 totals 16 residues. Germline CDR1 reads SGHAT; CDR2 reads FQDESV (reference sequence). Trimming took 5 bases from V and 5 from J; bases not matched to a gene: 11. The whole variable domain, remainder taken from reference TRBV11-1 and TRBJ2-7, is EAEVAQSPRYKITEKSQAVAFWCDPISGHATLYWYRQILGQGPELLVQFQDESVVDDSQLPKDRFSAERLKGVDSTLKIQPAELGDSAMYLCASSALAGGPGDEQYFGPGTRLTVT.